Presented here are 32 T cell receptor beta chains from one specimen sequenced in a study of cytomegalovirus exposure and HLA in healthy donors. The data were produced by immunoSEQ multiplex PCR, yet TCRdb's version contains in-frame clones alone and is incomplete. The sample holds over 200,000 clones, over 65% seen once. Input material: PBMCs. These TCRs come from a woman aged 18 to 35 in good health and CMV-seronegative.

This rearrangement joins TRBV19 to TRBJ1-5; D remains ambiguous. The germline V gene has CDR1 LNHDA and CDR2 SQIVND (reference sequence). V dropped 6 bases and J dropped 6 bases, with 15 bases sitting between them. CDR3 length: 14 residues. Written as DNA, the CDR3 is TGTGCCAGTAGCCTCTACGGGGATACTCAGCCCCAGCATTTT. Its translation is CASSLYGDTQPQHF.

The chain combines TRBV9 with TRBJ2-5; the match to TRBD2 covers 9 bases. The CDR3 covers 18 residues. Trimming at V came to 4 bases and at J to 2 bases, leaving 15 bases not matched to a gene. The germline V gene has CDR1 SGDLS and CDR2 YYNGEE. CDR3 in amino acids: CASSSSWVAGVYQETQYF. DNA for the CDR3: TGTGCCAGCAGCTCCTCTTGGGTAGCGGGAGTGTATCAAGAGACCCAGTACTTC. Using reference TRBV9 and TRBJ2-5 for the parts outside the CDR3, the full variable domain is DSGVTQTPKHLITATGQRVTLRCSPRSGDLSVYWYQQSLDQGLQFLIQYYNGEERAKGNILERFSAQQFPDLHSELNLSSLELGDSALYFCASSSSWVAGVYQETQYFGPGTRLLVL.

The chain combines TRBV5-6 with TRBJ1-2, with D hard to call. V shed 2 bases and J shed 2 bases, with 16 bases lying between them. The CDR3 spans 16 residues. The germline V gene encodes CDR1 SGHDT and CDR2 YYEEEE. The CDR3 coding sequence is TGTGCCAGCAGCTTAAGGTGGCAGGCGGGGAACTATGGCTACACCTTC. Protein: CASSLRWQAGNYGYTF. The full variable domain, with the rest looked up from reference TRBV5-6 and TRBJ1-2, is DAGVTQSPTHLIKTRGQQVTLRCSPKSGHDTVSWYQQALGQGPQFIFQYYEEEERQRGNFPDRFSGHQFPNYSSELNVNALLLGDSALYLCASSLRWQAGNYGYTFGSGTRLTVV.

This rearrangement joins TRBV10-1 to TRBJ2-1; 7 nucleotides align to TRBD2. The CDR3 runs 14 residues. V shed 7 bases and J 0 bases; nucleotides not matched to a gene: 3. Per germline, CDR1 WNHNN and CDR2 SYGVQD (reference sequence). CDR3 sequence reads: CASIGGGSYNEQFF. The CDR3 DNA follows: TGCGCCAGCATTGGGGGGGGCTCCTACAATGAGCAGTTCTTC.

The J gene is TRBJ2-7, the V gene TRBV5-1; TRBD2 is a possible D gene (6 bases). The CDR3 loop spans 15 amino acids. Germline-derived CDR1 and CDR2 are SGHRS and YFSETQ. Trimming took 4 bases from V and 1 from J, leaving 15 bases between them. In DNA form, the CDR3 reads TGCGCCAGCAGCCTTGCGGGGACGGCTTCCTACGAGCAGTACTTC. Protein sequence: CASSLAGTASYEQYF.

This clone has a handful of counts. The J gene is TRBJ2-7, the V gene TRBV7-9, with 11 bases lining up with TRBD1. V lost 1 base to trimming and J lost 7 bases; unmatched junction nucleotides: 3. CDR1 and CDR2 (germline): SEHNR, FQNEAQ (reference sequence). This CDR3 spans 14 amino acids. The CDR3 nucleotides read TGTGCCAGCAGCTTAGGGACAGGGGGCGAAGAGCAGTACTTC. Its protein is CASSLGTGGEEQYF.

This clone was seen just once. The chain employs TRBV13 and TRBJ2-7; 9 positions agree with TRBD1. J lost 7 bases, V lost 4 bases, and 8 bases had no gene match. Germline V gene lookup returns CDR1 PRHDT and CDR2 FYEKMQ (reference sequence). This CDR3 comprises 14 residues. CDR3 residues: CASSSWTGAEEQYF. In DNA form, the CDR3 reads TGTGCCAGCAGCTCTTGGACAGGGGCGGAAGAGCAGTACTTC.

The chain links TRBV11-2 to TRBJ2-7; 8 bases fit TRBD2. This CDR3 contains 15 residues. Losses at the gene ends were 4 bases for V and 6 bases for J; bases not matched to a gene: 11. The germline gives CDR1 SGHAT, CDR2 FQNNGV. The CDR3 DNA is TGTGCCAGCAGCTCAAGGTCGGGGGGGTCTCTCGAGCAGTACTTC. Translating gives CASSSRSGGSLEQYF.

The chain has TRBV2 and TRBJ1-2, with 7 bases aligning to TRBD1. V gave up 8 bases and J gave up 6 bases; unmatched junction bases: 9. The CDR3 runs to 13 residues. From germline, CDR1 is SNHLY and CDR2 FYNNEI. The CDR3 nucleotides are TGTGCCAGCTGCTGGCAGGGACAGAATGGCTACACCTTC. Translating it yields CASCWQGQNGYTF.

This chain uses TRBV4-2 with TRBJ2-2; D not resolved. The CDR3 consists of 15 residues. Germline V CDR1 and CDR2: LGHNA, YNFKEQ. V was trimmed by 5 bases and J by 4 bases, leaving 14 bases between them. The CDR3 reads CASSFATVGTGELFF. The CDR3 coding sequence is TGTGCCAGCAGCTTTGCAACAGTTGGCACCGGGGAGCTGTTTTTT.

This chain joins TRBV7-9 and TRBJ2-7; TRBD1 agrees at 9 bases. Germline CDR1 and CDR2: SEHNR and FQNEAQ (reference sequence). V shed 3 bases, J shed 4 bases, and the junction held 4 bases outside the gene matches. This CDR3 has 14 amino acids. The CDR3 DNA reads TGTGCCAGCAGCTTGGACAGGGGTGGGTACGAGCAGTACTTC. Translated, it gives CASSLDRGGYEQYF.

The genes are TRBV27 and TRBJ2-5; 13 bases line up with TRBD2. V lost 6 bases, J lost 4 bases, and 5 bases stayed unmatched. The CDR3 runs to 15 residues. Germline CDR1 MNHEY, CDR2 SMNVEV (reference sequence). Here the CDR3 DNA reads TGTGCCAGCAGCCGGACTAGCGGGAGTGGAGAGACCCAGTACTTC. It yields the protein CASSRTSGSGETQYF.

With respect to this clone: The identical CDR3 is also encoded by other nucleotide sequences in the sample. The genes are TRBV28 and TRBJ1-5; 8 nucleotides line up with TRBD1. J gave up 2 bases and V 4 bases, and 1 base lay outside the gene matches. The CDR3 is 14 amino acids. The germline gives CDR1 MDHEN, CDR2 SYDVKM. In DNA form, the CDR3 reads TGTGCCAGCAGTTCGGGACAGGGCAATCAGCCCCAGCATTTT. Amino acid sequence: CASSSGQGNQPQHF.

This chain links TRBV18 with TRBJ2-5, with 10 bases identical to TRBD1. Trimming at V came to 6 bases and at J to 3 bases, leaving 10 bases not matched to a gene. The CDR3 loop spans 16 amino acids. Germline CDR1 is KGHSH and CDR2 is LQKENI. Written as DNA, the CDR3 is TGTGCCAGCTCTCGGAGTCCGACAGGGGGCAAAGAGACCCAGTACTTC. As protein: CASSRSPTGGKETQYF. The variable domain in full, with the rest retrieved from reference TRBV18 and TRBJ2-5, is NAGVMQNPRHLVRRRGQEARLRCSPMKGHSHVYWYRQLPEEGLKFMVYLQKENIIDESGMPKERFSAEFPKEGPSILRIQQVVRGDSAAYFCASSRSPTGGKETQYFGPGTRLLVL.

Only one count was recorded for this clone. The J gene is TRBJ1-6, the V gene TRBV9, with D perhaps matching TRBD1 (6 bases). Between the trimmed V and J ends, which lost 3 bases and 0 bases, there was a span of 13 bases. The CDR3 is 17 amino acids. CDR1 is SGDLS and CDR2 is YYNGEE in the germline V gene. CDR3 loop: CASSEEGGGSYNSPLHF. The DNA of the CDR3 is TGTGCCAGCAGCGAAGAGGGGGGGGGCTCCTATAATTCACCCCTCCACTTT.

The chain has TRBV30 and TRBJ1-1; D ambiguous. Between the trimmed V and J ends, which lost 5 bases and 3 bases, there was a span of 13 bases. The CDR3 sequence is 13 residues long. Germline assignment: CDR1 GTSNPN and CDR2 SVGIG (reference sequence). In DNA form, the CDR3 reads TGTGCCTGGGAGGCGGACCGGGACACTGAAGCTTTCTTT. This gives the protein CAWEADRDTEAFF.

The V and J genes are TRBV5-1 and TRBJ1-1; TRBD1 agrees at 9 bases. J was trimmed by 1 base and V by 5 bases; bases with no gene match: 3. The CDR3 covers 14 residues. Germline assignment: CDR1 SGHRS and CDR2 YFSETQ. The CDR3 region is CASRKGQGNTEAFF. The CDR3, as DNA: TGCGCCAGCAGGAAGGGACAGGGGAACACTGAAGCTTTCTTT.

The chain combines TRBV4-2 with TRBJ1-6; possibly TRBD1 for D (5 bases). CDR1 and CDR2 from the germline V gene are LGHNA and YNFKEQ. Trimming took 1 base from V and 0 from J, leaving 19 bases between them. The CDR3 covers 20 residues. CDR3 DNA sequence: TGTGCCAGCAGCCAAGGAGGGGTTAGGGGTACAAGCTCCTATAATTCACCCCTCCACTTT. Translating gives CASSQGGVRGTSSYNSPLHF.

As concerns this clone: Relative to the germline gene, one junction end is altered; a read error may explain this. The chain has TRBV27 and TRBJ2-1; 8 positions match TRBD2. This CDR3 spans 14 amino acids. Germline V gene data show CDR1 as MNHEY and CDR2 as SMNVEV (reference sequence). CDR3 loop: CASSPFPVGGARVF. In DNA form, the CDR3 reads TGTGCCAGCAGTCCCTTCCCGGTCGGGGGGGCTAGGGTCTTC.

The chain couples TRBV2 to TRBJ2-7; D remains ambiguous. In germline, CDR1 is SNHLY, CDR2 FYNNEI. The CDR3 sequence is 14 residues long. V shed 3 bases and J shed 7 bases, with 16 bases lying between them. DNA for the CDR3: TGTGCCAGCAGTGACGCCAGGAGTCGTCATGAGCAGTACTTC. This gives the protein CASSDARSRHEQYF.

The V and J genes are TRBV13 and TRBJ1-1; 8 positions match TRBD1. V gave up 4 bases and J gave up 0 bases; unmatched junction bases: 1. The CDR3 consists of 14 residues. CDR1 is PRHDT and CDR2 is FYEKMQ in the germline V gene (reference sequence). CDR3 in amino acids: CASSSTGVNTEAFF. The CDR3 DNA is TGTGCCAGCAGCTCGACAGGGGTGAACACTGAAGCTTTCTTT.

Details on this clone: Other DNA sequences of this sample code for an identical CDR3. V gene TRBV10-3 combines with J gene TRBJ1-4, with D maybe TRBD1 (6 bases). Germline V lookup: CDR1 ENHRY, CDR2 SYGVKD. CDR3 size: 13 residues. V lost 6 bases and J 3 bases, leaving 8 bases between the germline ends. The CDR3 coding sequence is TGTGCCATCAGGGGGGCCCCTAATGAAAAACTGTTTTTT. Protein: CAIRGAPNEKLFF.

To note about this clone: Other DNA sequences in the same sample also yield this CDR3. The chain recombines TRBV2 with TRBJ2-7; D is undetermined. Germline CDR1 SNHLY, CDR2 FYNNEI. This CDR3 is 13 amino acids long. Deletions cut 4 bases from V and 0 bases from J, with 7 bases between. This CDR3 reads CASSVGSSYEQYF. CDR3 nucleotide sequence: TGTGCCAGCAGTGTCGGTAGCTCCTACGAGCAGTACTTC.

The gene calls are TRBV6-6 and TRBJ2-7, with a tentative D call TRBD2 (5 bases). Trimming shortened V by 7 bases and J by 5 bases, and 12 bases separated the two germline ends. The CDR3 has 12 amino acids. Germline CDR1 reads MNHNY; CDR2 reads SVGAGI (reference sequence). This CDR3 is CASTSGRNEQYF. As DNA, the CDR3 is TGTGCCAGCACAAGCGGCAGGAACGAGCAGTACTTC.

CDR3 DNA sequence: TGTGCCAGTATCAACGACAGGGGAGGATATGGCTACACCTTC. The encoded protein is CASINDRGGYGYTF. The J gene is TRBJ1-2, the V gene TRBV19, with 8 nucleotides matching TRBD1. Trimming took 7 bases from V and 5 from J; bases not matched to a gene: 9. The CDR3 length is 14 residues. Germline values: CDR1 LNHDA, CDR2 SQIVND (reference sequence).

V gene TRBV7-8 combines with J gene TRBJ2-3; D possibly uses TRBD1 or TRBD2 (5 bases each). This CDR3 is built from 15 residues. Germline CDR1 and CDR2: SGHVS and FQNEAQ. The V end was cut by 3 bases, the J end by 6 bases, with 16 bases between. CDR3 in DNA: TGTGCCAGCAGCTTGGGACCTCTCTTTGCGGATACGCAGTATTTT. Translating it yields CASSLGPLFADTQYF.

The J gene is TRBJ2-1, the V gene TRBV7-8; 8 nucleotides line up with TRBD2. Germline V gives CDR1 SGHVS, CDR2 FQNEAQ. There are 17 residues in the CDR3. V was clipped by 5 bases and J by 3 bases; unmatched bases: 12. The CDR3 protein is CASSPRVAGTYYNEQFF. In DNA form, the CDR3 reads TGTGCCAGCAGCCCCCGGGTAGCGGGGACCTACTACAATGAGCAGTTCTTC.

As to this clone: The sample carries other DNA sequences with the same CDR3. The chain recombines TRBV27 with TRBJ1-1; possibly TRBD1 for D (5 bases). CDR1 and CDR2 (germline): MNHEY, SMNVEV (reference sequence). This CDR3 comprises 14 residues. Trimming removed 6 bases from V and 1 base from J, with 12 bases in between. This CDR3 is CASSLGVGNTEAFF. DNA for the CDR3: TGTGCCAGCAGCCTGGGGGTCGGGAACACTGAAGCTTTCTTT.

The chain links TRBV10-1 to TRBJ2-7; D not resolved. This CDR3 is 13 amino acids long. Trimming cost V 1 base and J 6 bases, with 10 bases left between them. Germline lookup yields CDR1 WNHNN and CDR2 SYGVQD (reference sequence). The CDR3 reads CASSEWAMGEQYF. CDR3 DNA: TGCGCCAGCAGTGAGTGGGCAATGGGCGAGCAGTACTTC.

The CDR3 DNA follows: TGCGCCAGCAGCTTCACTACCTATAGCGGGAGGGATACAGATACGCAGTATTTT. Its translation is CASSFTTYSGRDTDTQYF. The chain joins TRBV5-1 to TRBJ2-3; TRBD2 agrees at 11 bases. The J segment lost 3 bases and the V segment lost 2 bases, leaving 11 bases of the junction unmatched. CDR3 length equals 18 residues. Germline V gene data show CDR1 as SGHRS and CDR2 as YFSETQ.

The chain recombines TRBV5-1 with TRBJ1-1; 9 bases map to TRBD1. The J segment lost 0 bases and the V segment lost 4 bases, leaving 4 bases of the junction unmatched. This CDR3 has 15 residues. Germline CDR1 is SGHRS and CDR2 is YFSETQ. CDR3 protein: CASSKDRGMNTEAFF. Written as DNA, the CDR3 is TGCGCCAGCAGCAAGGACAGGGGAATGAACACTGAAGCTTTCTTT.

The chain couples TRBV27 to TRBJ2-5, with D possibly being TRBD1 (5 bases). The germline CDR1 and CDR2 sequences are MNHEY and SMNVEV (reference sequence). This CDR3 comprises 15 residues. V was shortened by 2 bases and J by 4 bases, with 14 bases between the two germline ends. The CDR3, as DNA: TGTGCCAGCAGTTTAAATAGGGGCAGAGGAGAGACCCAGTACTTC. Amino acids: CASSLNRGRGETQYF.